This T cell receptor beta chain was identified during a study of cytomegalovirus exposure and HLA in healthy donors. Across the study: The same platform as the roughly 700 first-cohort repertoires was used for the roughly 130 validation repertoires, a later analysis reported. Study conclusions and caveats: In vitro work confirmed that a few CMV-associated chains recognize CMV antigens. With high specificity and sensitivity, the classifier reportedly diagnosed cytomegalovirus status. The finding came from a later analysis; first-cohort TCR clusters tended to co-occur in the roughly 110 validation repertoires.

On this clone itself: Its antigen is as yet unknown.

CDR1 SGHRS and CDR2 YFSETQ come from the germline V gene. CDR3 size: 14 residues. V was clipped by 2 bases and J by 2 bases, with 10 bases between them. Sequencing used immunoSEQ multiplex PCR; TCRdb keeps in-frame clones, though not all of them. The data contain more than 300,000 clones, about nine tenths of them singletons. The sequence derives from a woman aged 18 to 35 in good health and CMV-seronegative. This chain connects TRBV5-1 to TRBJ1-1; D not resolved. The sample was PBMCs. The CDR3, as DNA: TGCGCCAGCAGCTTAAACACCCTTAACACTGAAGCTTTCTTT. This gives the protein CASSLNTLNTEAFF.